This TCR beta chain was observed in a study of T cells in localized non-small cell lung cancer. Details on this clone: Other DNA sequences from this sample encode an identical CDR3 as well.

V shed 5 bases and J 1 base; nucleotides not matched to a gene: 4. Germline CDR1 and CDR2: SEHNR and FQNEAQ (reference sequence). The CDR3 extends over 15 amino acids. The protocol was immunoSEQ multiplex PCR, while the TCRdb copy is restricted to in-frame clones and leaves out a portion. The data show 130,000 or so clones, 89% seen once. The chain is built from TRBV7-9 and TRBJ2-7; 11 bases align to TRBD1. The TCR comes from a female donor at least 60 years old with stage I lung adenocarcinoma. The starting material was peripheral blood, obtained before any cancer treatment. The CDR3 here is CASSPRDRGSYEQYF. The CDR3 DNA is TGTGCCAGCAGCCCAAGGGACAGGGGGTCCTACGAGCAGTACTTC.